This T cell receptor (beta chain) was sequenced during a study of shared clonotypes between healthy human individuals. Comments on this clone: Its antigen is as yet unknown.

The study ran the assay at deep level. The method was immunoSEQ multiplex PCR; TCRdb's version includes in-frame clones alone and lacks a portion of them. The sample carries about 1,900,000 clones, roughly 95% recorded once. Naivety among CD8 cells was defined by CD45RO negativity and positive CCR7 selection, thereby excluding terminally differentiated effector memory CD45RA+ cells. The study's findings and limits: Among donors, sharing of clonotypes was expected to be affected by sequencing depth. Compared with clonotypes that all four donors shared, non-shared clonotypes had lower generation probabilities.

The germline V and J ends were trimmed by 1 base and 0 bases, with 20 bases remaining between them. The CDR3 sequence is 18 residues long. Germline V CDR1 and CDR2: SGHRS, YFSETQ. The TCR comes from a man aged 18 to 29 in good health. The specimen sequenced was naive CD8+ T cells sorted from blood. The rearrangement joins TRBV5-1 to TRBJ2-7, with TRBD2 as a possible D gene (7 bases). The DNA of the CDR3 is TGCGCCAGCAGCTTGTGGACGGGGGGCGGTATGATCTCCTACGAGCAGTACTTC. This codes for CASSLWTGGGMISYEQYF.